Shown below are 19 T cell receptor beta chains from a single sample sequenced in a study of cytomegalovirus exposure and HLA in healthy donors. Data came from immunoSEQ multiplex PCR; TCRdb stores just in-frame clones and leaves some out. The table lists about 190,000 clones, roughly 86% of them singletons. The specimen sequenced was PBMCs. Receptors originate from a woman aged 18-29 years in good health and CMV-seronegative.

This chain links TRBV7-8 with TRBJ1-1; weak D call: TRBD1 (6 bases). V lost 2 bases to trimming and J lost 1 base, with 14 bases between them. The CDR3 is 16 residues long. Germline CDR1 reads SGHVS; CDR2 reads FQNEAQ. In DNA form, the CDR3 reads TGTGCCAGCAGCTTATTCTTACGAGGGGGGAACACTGAAGCTTTCTTT. Its translation is CASSLFLRGGNTEAFF.

V is TRBV28 and J is TRBJ2-2; a possible D gene is TRBD2 (6 bases). With 5 bases removed from V and 1 base from J, the gap between germline ends came to 17 bases. The germline V gene encodes CDR1 MDHEN and CDR2 SYDVKM. There are 17 residues in the CDR3. The CDR3 DNA reads as TGTGCCAGCAGTCCCCGCCTGGCGGGGATGAACACCGGGGAGCTGTTTTTT. It specifies CASSPRLAGMNTGELFF.

The chain couples TRBV19 to TRBJ2-1, with D possibly matching TRBD1 (6 bases). CDR1 and CDR2 from the germline V gene are LNHDA and SQIVND (reference sequence). The CDR3 has 15 amino acids. V dropped 3 bases and J dropped 12 bases, with 21 bases sitting between them. CDR3 in DNA: TGTGCCAGTAGTATTCGTGGGACACCCGAAGGCGGGCAGTTCTTC. It is translated as CASSIRGTPEGGQFF.

The J gene is TRBJ2-1, the V gene TRBV5-5; TRBD2 aligns across 7 bases. V shed 0 bases and J 6 bases; nucleotides not matched to a gene: 3. The CDR3 sequence is 14 residues long. Germline CDR1 reads SGHKS; CDR2 reads YYEKEE (reference sequence). The CDR3 nucleotides are TGTGCCAGCAGCTTGGGTTTAGCGGGCAATGAGCAGTTCTTC. This gives the protein CASSLGLAGNEQFF.

The chain uses TRBV7-2 and TRBJ1-6, with D unresolved. The V gene lost 2 bases and the J gene lost 9 bases, with 8 bases spanning the gap. The CDR3 runs to 13 residues. CDR1 and CDR2 from the germline V gene are SGHTA and FQGNSA. CDR3: CASSLMSSSPLHF. The CDR3 region has the DNA TGTGCCAGCAGCTTAATGAGTAGTTCACCCCTCCACTTT. The entire variable domain, with the rest obtained from reference TRBV7-2 and TRBJ1-6, is as follows: GAGVSQSPSNKVTEKGKDVELRCDPISGHTALYWYRQSLGQGLEFLIYFQGNSAPDKSGLPSDRFSAERTGGSVSTLTIQRTQQEDSAVYLCASSLMSSSPLHFGNGTRLTVT.

The chain combines TRBV30 with TRBJ2-1; a weak D match, TRBD1 (5 bases). CDR3 size: 15 residues. Germline loops: CDR1 GTSNPN, CDR2 SVGIG (reference sequence). The germline V and J ends were trimmed by 1 base and 3 bases, with 13 bases remaining between them. The DNA for the CDR3 is TGTGCCTGGAGTGCTGACCAGCAGGGCTACAATGAGCAGTTCTTC. It encodes CAWSADQQGYNEQFF.

The V call is TRBV5-1, the J call TRBJ2-5; TRBD1 is a possible D gene (6 bases). CDR3 size: 16 residues. Trimming removed 4 bases from V and 5 bases from J, with 21 bases in between. Per germline, CDR1 SGHRS and CDR2 YFSETQ. The CDR3 sequence: CASSLTPGQKWETQYF. CDR3 sequence (DNA): TGCGCCAGCAGCCTCACTCCGGGACAAAAGTGGGAGACCCAGTACTTC. Full variable domain (missing parts from reference TRBV5-1 and TRBJ2-5): KAGVTQTPRYLIKTRGQQVTLSCSPISGHRSVSWYQQTPGQGLQFLFEYFSETQRNKGNFPGRFSGRQFSNSRSEMNVSTLELGDSALYLCASSLTPGQKWETQYFGPGTRLLVL.

The V gene is TRBV10-2, the J gene TRBJ1-2, with 12 bases lining up with TRBD1. V dropped 9 bases and J dropped 0; count of bases not matched to a gene: 8. Germline CDR1 is WSHSY and CDR2 is SAAADI. CDR3 length equals 16 residues. Here the CDR3 DNA reads TGCGCCAGTTCGGGACAGGGGGCATGGGCTAACTATGGCTACACCTTC. This codes for CASSGQGAWANYGYTF.

The rearrangement links TRBV7-2 to TRBJ2-1; no clear D gene. Germline loops: CDR1 SGHTA, CDR2 FQGNSA. The CDR3 is 13 residues long. The V end was cut by 2 bases, the J end by 8 bases, with 10 bases between. CDR3 sequence (DNA): TGTGCCAGCAGCTTAATCATTGAGGATGAGCAGTTCTTC. Translating it yields CASSLIIEDEQFF.

The chain has TRBV6-5 and TRBJ2-5; 12 bases line up with TRBD2. The germline V gene has CDR1 MNHEY and CDR2 SVGAGI. The CDR3 covers 15 residues. V lost 7 bases to trimming and J lost 7 bases; unmatched junction nucleotides: 10. CDR3 in amino acids: CASKETSGSGWTQYF. CDR3 nucleotides: TGTGCCAGCAAGGAGACTAGCGGGAGCGGTTGGACCCAGTACTTC.

The chain is built from TRBV5-4 and TRBJ2-2; 12 bases are shared with TRBD2. This CDR3 is 17 amino acids long. Germline CDR1 and CDR2: SGHNT and YYREEE (reference sequence). V shed 4 bases and J 5 bases; nucleotides not matched to a gene: 9. In DNA form, the CDR3 reads TGTGCCAGCAGCCTCTTAAAACTAGCGGGAGGAACCGGGGAGCTGTTTTTT. Amino acids: CASSLLKLAGGTGELFF.

V and J are TRBV7-2 and TRBJ2-7; TRBD2 matches at 9 bases. V was clipped by 5 bases and J by 4 bases; unmatched bases: 9. Germline CDR1 reads SGHTA; CDR2 reads FQGNSA. The CDR3 totals 15 residues. The CDR3 reads CASSTPGTSRYEQYF. The CDR3 bases are TGTGCCAGCAGCACACCCGGGACTAGCAGATACGAGCAGTACTTC.

This chain uses TRBV4-1 with TRBJ2-7, with D perhaps matching TRBD2 (5 bases). There are 13 residues in the CDR3. Germline loops: CDR1 MGHRA, CDR2 YSYEKL. The germline V and J ends were trimmed by 2 bases and 4 bases, with 9 bases remaining between them. CDR3 in DNA: TGCGCCAGCAGCCAATCCGGGGATTACGAGCAGTACTTC. Translating it yields CASSQSGDYEQYF.

The CDR3 region is CASSQSRRGPYEQYF. The CDR3 nucleotides read TGCGCCAGCAGCCAGTCGCGCAGGGGGCCCTACGAGCAGTACTTC. This chain uses TRBV4-1 with TRBJ2-7; 8 bases map to TRBD1. V gave up 3 bases and J gave up 2 bases; unmatched junction bases: 6. Germline V CDR1 and CDR2: MGHRA, YSYEKL. The CDR3 has 15 residues.

The chain is built from TRBV19 and TRBJ1-1; 9 bases line up with TRBD1. With V trimmed by 7 bases and J by 6 bases, 15 bases remained unmatched. CDR1 and CDR2 from the germline V gene are LNHDA and SQIVND (reference sequence). The CDR3 covers 16 residues. The CDR3 DNA sequence: TGTGCCAGTAACCAACGCCTGGGACAGGGCCGTTCTGAAGCTTTCTTT. Translating gives CASNQRLGQGRSEAFF.

The V call is TRBV29-1, the J call TRBJ2-1, with 9 bases lining up with TRBD2. The V segment lost 6 bases and the J segment 4 bases; nucleotides outside the gene matches: 10. CDR1 is SQVTM, CDR2 ANQGSEA, per germline. The CDR3 totals 15 residues. The CDR3 reads CSVVPSSGIYNEQFF. The DNA for the CDR3 is TGCAGCGTCGTTCCGTCTAGCGGGATATACAATGAGCAGTTCTTC.

The V and J genes are TRBV14 and TRBJ2-3, with TRBD2 as a possible D gene (6 bases). In germline, CDR1 is SGHDN, CDR2 FVKESK. CDR3 length: 15 amino acids. Trimming shortened V by 9 bases and J by 8 bases, and 24 bases separated the two germline ends. The DNA for the CDR3 is TGTGCCAGTGCCGGCAGGGCCCCGGAGGGTCGTACGCAGTATTTT. This codes for CASAGRAPEGRTQYF. The whole variable domain, filled in from reference TRBV14 and TRBJ2-3, reads EAGVTQFPSHSVIEKGQTVTLRCDPISGHDNLYWYRRVMGKEIKFLLHFVKESKQDESGMPNNRFLAERTGGTYSTLKVQPAELEDSGVYFCASAGRAPEGRTQYFGPGTRLTVL.

This sequence joins TRBV7-3 and TRBJ2-3; 9 nucleotides line up with TRBD2. Germline V gene lookup returns CDR1 SGHTA and CDR2 FQGTGA. The V and J ends lost 5 bases and 2 bases, in that order; junction bases with no gene match: 11. The CDR3 runs 17 residues. The CDR3: CASSPGVAGAHTDTQYF. The CDR3 nucleotides are TGTGCCAGCAGCCCCGGGGTAGCGGGGGCCCACACAGATACGCAGTATTTT.

This clone came up a few times. The chain uses TRBV19 and TRBJ2-1, with TRBD1 as a possible D gene (5 bases). The germline CDR1 and CDR2 sequences are LNHDA and SQIVND (reference sequence). Trimming stripped 4 bases from V and 0 bases from J, with 10 bases between. The CDR3 runs 15 residues. This CDR3 is CASSKQESSYNEQFF. As DNA, the CDR3 is TGTGCCAGTAGTAAACAGGAGAGCTCCTACAATGAGCAGTTCTTC.